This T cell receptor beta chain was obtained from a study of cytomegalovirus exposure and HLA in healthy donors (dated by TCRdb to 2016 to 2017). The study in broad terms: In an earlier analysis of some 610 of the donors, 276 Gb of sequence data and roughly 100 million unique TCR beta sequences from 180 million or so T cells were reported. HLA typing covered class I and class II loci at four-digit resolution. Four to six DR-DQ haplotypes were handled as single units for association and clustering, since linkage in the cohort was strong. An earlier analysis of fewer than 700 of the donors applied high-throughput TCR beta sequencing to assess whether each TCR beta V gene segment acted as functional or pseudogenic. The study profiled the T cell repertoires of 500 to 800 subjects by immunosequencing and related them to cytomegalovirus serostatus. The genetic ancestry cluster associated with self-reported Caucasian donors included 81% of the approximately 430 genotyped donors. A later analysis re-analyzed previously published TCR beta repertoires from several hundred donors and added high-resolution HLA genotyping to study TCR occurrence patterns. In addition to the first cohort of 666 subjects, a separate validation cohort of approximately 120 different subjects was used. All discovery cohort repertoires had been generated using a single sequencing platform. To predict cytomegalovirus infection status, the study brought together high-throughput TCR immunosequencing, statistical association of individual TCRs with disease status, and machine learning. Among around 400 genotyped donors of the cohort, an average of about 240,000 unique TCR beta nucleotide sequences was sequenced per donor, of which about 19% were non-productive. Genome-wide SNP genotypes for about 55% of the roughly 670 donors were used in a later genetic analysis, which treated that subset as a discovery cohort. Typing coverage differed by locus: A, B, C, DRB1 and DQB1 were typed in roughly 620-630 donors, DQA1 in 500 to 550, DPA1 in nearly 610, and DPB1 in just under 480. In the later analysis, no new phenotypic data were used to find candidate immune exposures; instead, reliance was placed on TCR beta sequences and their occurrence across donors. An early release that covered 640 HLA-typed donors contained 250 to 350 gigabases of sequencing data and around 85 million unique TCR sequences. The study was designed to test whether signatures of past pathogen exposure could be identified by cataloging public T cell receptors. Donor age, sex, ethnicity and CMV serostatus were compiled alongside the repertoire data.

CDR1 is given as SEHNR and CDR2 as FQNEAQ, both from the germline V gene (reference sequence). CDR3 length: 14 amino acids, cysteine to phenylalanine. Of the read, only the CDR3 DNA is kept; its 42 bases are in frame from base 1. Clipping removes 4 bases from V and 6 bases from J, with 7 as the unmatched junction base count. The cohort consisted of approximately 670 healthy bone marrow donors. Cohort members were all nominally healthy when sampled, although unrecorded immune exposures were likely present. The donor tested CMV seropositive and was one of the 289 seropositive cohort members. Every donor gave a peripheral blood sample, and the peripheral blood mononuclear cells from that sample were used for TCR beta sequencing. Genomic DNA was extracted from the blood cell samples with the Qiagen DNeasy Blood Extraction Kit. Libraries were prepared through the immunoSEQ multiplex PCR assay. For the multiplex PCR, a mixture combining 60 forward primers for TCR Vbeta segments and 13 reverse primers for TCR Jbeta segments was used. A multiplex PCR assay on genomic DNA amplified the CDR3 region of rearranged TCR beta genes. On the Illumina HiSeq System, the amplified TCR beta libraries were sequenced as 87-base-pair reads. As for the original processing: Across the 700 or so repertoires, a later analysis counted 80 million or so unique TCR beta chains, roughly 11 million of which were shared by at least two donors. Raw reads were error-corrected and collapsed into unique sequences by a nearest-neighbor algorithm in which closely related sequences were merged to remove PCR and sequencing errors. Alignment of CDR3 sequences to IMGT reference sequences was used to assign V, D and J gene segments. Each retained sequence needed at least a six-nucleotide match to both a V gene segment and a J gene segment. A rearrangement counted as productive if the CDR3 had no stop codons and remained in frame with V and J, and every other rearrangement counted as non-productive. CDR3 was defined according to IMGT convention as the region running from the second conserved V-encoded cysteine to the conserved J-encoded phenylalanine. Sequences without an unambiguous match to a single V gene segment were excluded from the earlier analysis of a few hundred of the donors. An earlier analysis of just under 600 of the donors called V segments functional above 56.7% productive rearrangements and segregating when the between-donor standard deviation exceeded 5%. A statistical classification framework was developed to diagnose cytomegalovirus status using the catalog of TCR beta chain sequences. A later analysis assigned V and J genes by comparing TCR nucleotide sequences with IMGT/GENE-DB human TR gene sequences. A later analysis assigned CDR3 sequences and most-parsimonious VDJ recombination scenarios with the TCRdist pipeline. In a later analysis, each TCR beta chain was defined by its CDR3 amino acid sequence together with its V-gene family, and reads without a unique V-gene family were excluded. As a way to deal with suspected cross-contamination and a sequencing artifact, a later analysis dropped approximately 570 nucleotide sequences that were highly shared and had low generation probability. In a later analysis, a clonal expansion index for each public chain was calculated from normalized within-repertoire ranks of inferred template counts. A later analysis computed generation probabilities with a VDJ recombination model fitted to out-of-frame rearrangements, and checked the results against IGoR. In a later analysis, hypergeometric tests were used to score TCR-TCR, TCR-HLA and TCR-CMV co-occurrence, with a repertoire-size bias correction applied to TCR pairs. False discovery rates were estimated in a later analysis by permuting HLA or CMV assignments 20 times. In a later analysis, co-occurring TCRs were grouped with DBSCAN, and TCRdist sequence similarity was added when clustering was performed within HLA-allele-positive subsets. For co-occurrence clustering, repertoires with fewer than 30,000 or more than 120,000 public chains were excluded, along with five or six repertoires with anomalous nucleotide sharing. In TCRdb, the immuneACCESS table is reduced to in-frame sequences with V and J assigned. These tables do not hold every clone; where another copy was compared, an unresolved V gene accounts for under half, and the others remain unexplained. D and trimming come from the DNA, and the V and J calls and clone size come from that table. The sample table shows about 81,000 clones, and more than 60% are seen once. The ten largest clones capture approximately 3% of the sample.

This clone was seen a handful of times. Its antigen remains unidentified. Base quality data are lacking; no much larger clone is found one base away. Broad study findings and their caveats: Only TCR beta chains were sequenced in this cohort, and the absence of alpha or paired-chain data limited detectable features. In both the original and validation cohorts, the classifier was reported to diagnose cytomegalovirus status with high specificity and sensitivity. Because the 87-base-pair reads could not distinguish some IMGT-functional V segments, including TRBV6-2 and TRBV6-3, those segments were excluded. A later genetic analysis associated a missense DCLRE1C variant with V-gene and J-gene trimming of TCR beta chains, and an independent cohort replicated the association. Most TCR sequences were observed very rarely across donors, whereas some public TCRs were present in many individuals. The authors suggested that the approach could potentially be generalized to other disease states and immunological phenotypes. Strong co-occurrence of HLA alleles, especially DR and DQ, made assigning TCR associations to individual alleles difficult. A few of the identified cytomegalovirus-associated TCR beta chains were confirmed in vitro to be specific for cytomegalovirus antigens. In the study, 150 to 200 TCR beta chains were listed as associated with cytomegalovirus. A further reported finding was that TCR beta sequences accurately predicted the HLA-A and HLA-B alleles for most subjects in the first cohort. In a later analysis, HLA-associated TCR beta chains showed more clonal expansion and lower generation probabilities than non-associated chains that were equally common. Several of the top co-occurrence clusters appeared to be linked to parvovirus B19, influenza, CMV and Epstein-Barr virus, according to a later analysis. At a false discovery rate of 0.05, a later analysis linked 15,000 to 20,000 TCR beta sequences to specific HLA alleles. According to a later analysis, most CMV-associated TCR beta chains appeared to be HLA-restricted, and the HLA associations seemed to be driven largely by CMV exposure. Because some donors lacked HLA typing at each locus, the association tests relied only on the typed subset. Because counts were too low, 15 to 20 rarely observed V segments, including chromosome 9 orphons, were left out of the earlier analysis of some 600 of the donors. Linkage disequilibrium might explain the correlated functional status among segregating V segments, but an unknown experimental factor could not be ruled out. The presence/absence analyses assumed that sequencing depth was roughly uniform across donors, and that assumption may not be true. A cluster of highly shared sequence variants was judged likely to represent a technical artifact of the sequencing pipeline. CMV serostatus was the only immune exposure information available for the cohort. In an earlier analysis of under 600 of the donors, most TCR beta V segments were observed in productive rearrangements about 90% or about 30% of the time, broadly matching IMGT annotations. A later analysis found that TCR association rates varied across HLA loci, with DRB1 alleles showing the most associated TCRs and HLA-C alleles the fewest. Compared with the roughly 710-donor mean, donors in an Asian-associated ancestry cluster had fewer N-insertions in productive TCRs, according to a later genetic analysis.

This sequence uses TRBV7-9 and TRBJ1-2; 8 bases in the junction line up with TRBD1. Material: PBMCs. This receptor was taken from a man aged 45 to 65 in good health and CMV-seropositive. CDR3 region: CASSSGTGVNGYTF. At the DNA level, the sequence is TGTGCCAGCAGCTCCGGGACAGGAGTAAATGGCTACACCTTC.